Presented here are 14 T cell receptor beta chains from one specimen sequenced in a study of blood T cell repertoires in COVID-19. TCRdb's table, derived via immunoSEQ multiplex PCR, lists solely in-frame clones and lacks some. Among fewer than 300,000 clones listed, around 84% were seen once. Sequencing input: PBMCs or T cells enriched from blood (not recorded which). These receptors were obtained from a woman between 50 and 59 years old who had recovered from COVID-19.

The V call is TRBV18, the J call TRBJ2-7; 7 bases align to TRBD1. The CDR3 is 13 amino acids. V lost 3 bases and J lost 5; bases outside the gene matches: 4. CDR1 and CDR2 (germline): KGHSH, LQKENI. In nucleotides, the CDR3 is TGTGCCAGCTCACCTGACAGGGTAAACGAGCAGTACTTC. Translated: CASSPDRVNEQYF.

This clone was detected once. The gene calls are TRBV7-9 and TRBJ2-3; D perhaps matches TRBD1 (6 bases). The CDR3 sequence is 15 residues long. Germline V CDR1 and CDR2: SEHNR, FQNEAQ (reference sequence). Trimming stripped 1 base from V and 0 bases from J, with 8 bases between. CDR3 sequence (DNA): TGTGCCAGCAGCTTAGACAGGGTTAGCACAGATACGCAGTATTTT. This gives the protein CASSLDRVSTDTQYF.

The chain employs TRBV10-3 and TRBJ2-3; D is undetermined. V was trimmed by 2 bases and J by 4 bases, leaving 10 bases between them. Germline-derived CDR1 and CDR2 are ENHRY and SYGVKD. There are 14 residues in the CDR3. The CDR3 is CAISEGQGPDTQYF. The CDR3 coding sequence is TGTGCCATCAGTGAGGGGCAAGGTCCAGATACGCAGTATTTT.

This clone is a singleton in its sample. V usage is TRBV5-1 and J usage is TRBJ2-6, with a weak D call TRBD2 (6 bases). The CDR3 is 21 residues long. Trimming removed 1 base from V and 1 base from J, with 24 bases in between. Germline V gene data show CDR1 as SGHRS and CDR2 as YFSETQ. In DNA, the CDR3 is TGCGCCAGCAGCTTGATGGGCGGGCAGGGTGACGGGAGTTCTGGGGCCAACGTCCTGACTTTC. This codes for CASSLMGGQGDGSSGANVLTF.

This rearrangement joins TRBV18 to TRBJ1-1; D gene uncertain. This CDR3 is 12 amino acids long. V lost 2 bases to trimming and J lost 3 bases, with 4 bases between them. CDR1 and CDR2 (germline): KGHSH, LQKENI. The CDR3 spells CASSPTDTEAFF. The CDR3 nucleotides are TGTGCCAGCTCACCAACGGACACTGAAGCTTTCTTT.

V is TRBV3-1 (or the pseudogene TRBV3-2) and J is TRBJ2-2, with D perhaps matching TRBD2 (6 bases). Germline CDR1 and CDR2: LGHDT and YNNKEL (reference sequence). V was trimmed by 1 base and J by 1 base, leaving 13 bases between them. The CDR3 totals 17 residues. The CDR3 loop is CASSQGSGRGNTGELFF. In nucleotides, the CDR3 is TGTGCCAGCAGCCAAGGGAGTGGGCGGGGGAACACCGGGGAGCTGTTTTTT.

V is TRBV2 and J is TRBJ2-1, with D unclear. CDR3 length: 11 residues. V was pared by 7 bases and J by 5 bases, with 6 bases between. Germline V gives CDR1 SNHLY, CDR2 FYNNEI. The CDR3 DNA reads TGTGCCAGCACAGCGCACAATGAGCAGTTCTTC. Encoded protein: CASTAHNEQFF.

The chain employs TRBV9 and TRBJ2-1; the match to TRBD1 covers 9 bases. With 1 base clipped from V and 4 bases from J, the junction kept 9 bases outside the gene matches. Looked up from germline, CDR1 is SGDLS and CDR2 is YYNGEE. The CDR3 covers 17 residues. Here the CDR3 DNA reads TGTGCCAGCAGCGTAAGGGACAGGGTCGCCCTTTACAATGAGCAGTTCTTC. Translated, it gives CASSVRDRVALYNEQFF. The full variable domain, completed using reference TRBV9 and TRBJ2-1, is DSGVTQTPKHLITATGQRVTLRCSPRSGDLSVYWYQQSLDQGLQFLIQYYNGEERAKGNILERFSAQQFPDLHSELNLSSLELGDSALYFCASSVRDRVALYNEQFFGPGTRLTVL.

The chain links TRBV19 to TRBJ1-1; D is unresolved. This CDR3 is built from 11 residues. Trimming pared 9 bases from V and 1 base from J, leaving 6 bases between. Germline CDR1 reads LNHDA; CDR2 reads SQIVND (reference sequence). The CDR3 coding sequence is TGTGCCAGCCACAAGAACACTGAAGCTTTCTTT. It translates to CASHKNTEAFF.

The chain uses TRBV19 and TRBJ1-1, with a tentative D call TRBD1 (5 bases). Between the trimmed V and J ends, which lost 5 bases and 0 bases, there was a span of 10 bases. CDR1 and CDR2 from the germline V gene are LNHDA and SQIVND (reference sequence). The CDR3 runs to 14 residues. The CDR3 nucleotides are TGTGCCAGTAGTGAGCAGGGAATGAACACTGAAGCTTTCTTT. It is translated as CASSEQGMNTEAFF.

The CDR3 is CASSVLTGTRGETQYF. DNA for the CDR3: TGTGCCAGCAGCGTACTGACCGGGACTAGGGGGGAGACCCAGTACTTC. V and J are TRBV9 and TRBJ2-5; 8 nucleotides line up with TRBD2. Trimming took 1 base from V and 5 from J; bases not matched to a gene: 10. This CDR3 is built from 16 residues. Looked up from germline, CDR1 is SGDLS and CDR2 is YYNGEE.

This clone was picked up one time. The genes are TRBV7-3 and TRBJ2-1; the D gene is possibly TRBD1 (6 bases). Germline CDR1 SGHTA, CDR2 FQGTGA. This CDR3 is 14 amino acids long. Between the trimmed V and J ends, which lost 4 bases and 5 bases, there was a span of 12 bases. For the CDR3, the DNA is TGTGCCAGCAGCTCCCTAGGACAGAACAATGAGCAGTTCTTC. It yields the protein CASSSLGQNNEQFF.

The chain carries TRBV19 and TRBJ1-1, with D perhaps TRBD1 (5 bases). Germline CDR1 reads LNHDA; CDR2 reads SQIVND (reference sequence). The CDR3 consists of 15 residues. V lost 8 bases, J lost 4 bases, and 20 bases lay in between. CDR3 bases: TGTGCCAGTGGATCCATCGCAGGGCGACGCACTGAAGCTTTCTTT. It yields the protein CASGSIAGRRTEAFF.

The chain combines TRBV7-7 with TRBJ2-2; TRBD2 agrees at 14 bases. Trimming cost V 5 bases and J 4 bases; bases outside gene matches: 9. CDR1 is SSHAT, CDR2 FNYEAQ, per germline (reference sequence). The CDR3 runs 18 residues. CDR3 sequence: CASSPRSTSGRGTGELFF. CDR3 nucleotide sequence: TGTGCCAGCAGCCCCCGATCGACTAGCGGGAGGGGCACCGGGGAGCTGTTTTTT.